The source of this TCR beta chain is a study of vaccination and CD4 T cells after COVID-19. Whole-study context: Post-vaccine sampling followed dose two by a median 72 days (range 14 to 241). Study observations and caveats: In convalescent patients, 304 of 307 vaccine-specific clones were spike mono-reactive.

This clonotype was picked up one time. What it recognizes is unknown. Researchers used the Oncomine TCR Beta short-read assay to sequence DNA from cultured CD4+ T cells. Scientists extracted genomic DNA from CD4+ T cells grown in culture. TCRdb independently ran MiXCR on the PCR reads; one entry per CDR3 protein. The sample records 11,000 to 15,000 distinct CDR3 sequences, around 30% being singletons. This CDR3 spans 14 amino acids. Germline loops: CDR1 MNHEY, CDR2 SVGEGT. V was shortened by 0 bases and J by 9 bases, with 12 bases between the two germline ends. Sample treatment: approximately nine-day PBMC culture with coronavirus spike peptide pools or control peptides (ViraFEST assay).

The clonotype was recovered from a human donor with COVID-19. The V gene is TRBV6-2 or TRBV6-3, the J gene TRBJ2-1; D is undetermined. Sequences were obtained from cultured CD4+ T cells from blood. The CDR3 DNA sequence: TGTGCCAGCAGTTACTCCCCGGCGACGGGTGAGCAGTTCTTC. Its translation: CASSYSPATGEQFF.